What follows are 11 T cell receptor beta chains derived from one specimen sequenced in a study of T cell responses to AZD1222 COVID-19 vaccine. Sequencing used immunoSEQ multiplex PCR; TCRdb keeps in-frame clones, though not all of them. Of 200,000 or so clones in the sample, 80% to 90% were seen once. Specimen: peripheral blood, collected on day 0 of MenACWY control vaccination. These receptors all stem from an adult in good health.

V is TRBV10-3 and J is TRBJ2-5; D is possibly TRBD1 or TRBD2 (5 bases each). The CDR3 covers 15 residues. Trimming stripped 2 bases from V and 1 base from J, with 11 bases between. CDR1 and CDR2 from the germline V gene are ENHRY and SYGVKD. The CDR3 loop reads CAISEPGTSQETQYF. In nucleotides, the CDR3 is TGTGCCATCAGTGAGCCAGGGACCAGCCAAGAGACCCAGTACTTC.

This clone has a handful of counts. The genes are TRBV5-1 and TRBJ2-7, with 9 bases matching TRBD1. Germline CDR1 SGHRS, CDR2 YFSETQ. The CDR3 covers 14 residues. J was trimmed by 4 bases and V by 4 bases; bases with no gene match: 6. CDR3 amino acids: CASSEGTGIYEQYF. The CDR3 DNA is TGCGCCAGCAGCGAGGGGACAGGGATTTACGAGCAGTACTTC.

The gene calls are TRBV6-5 and TRBJ2-3; 9 bases agree with TRBD2. V was pared by 6 bases and J by 1 base, with 2 bases of the junction left unmatched. Germline CDR1 is MNHEY and CDR2 is SVGAGI. The CDR3 loop spans 14 amino acids. CDR3 sequence (DNA): TGTGCCAGCAGGTTAGCGGGGGGCACAGATACGCAGTATTTT. As protein: CASRLAGGTDTQYF.

J is TRBJ1-2 and V is TRBV5-4, with 7 bases matching TRBD1. V shed 4 bases, J shed 4 bases, and the junction held 4 bases outside the gene matches. CDR1 is SGHNT and CDR2 is YYREEE in the germline V gene (reference sequence). There are 13 residues in the CDR3. The CDR3 loop reads CASSSRDSYGYTF. The CDR3 DNA is TGTGCCAGCAGCAGCCGGGACAGCTATGGCTACACCTTC.

This chain connects TRBV4-3 to TRBJ2-5; D might be TRBD1 (6 bases). The V and J ends lost 1 base and 0 bases respectively, with 15 bases between them. The CDR3 extends over 17 amino acids. The germline V gene encodes CDR1 LGHNA and CDR2 YSLEER. The CDR3 nucleotides are TGCGCCAGCAGCCAAGGGACCGGACAGACGTACCAAGAGACCCAGTACTTC. This sequence encodes CASSQGTGQTYQETQYF.

This rearrangement joins TRBV27 to TRBJ2-7, with D unclear. The CDR3 consists of 14 residues. In germline, CDR1 is MNHEY, CDR2 SMNVEV (reference sequence). V gave up 6 bases and J gave up 11 bases, with 23 bases separating them. The CDR3 nucleotides are TGTGCCAGCAGACCTATTTCCCTCGGCTACGATGAGTACTTC. Amino acids: CASRPISLGYDEYF.

This chain connects TRBV2 to TRBJ2-7; D is ambiguous. With 8 bases removed from V and 5 bases from J, the gap between germline ends came to 7 bases. The CDR3 has 10 amino acids. Germline CDR1 and CDR2: SNHLY and FYNNEI. The CDR3 coding sequence is TGTGCCAGCTCTACCAACGAGCAGTACTTC. It translates to CASSTNEQYF.

This clone has more than one count but fewer than ten. The chain employs TRBV12-3 or TRBV12-4 and TRBJ2-1; D is possibly TRBD1 or TRBD2 (5 bases each). V was trimmed by 2 bases and J by 9 bases, leaving 8 bases between them. This CDR3 is 12 amino acids long. The CDR3 sequence is CASSLSGTEQFF. CDR3 nucleotides: TGTGCCAGCAGTTTAAGTGGGACTGAGCAGTTCTTC.

This chain joins TRBV6-5 and TRBJ2-7; 10 nucleotides line up with TRBD2. The CDR3 sequence is 14 residues long. Germline V gene sequence: CDR1 MNHEY, CDR2 SVGAGI. Germline trimming cut 6 bases from V and 5 bases from J; bases unmatched to any gene: 7. In DNA, the CDR3 is TGTGCCAGCAGCCTTCTAGCGGGGGTGCACGAGCAGTACTTC. This translates into CASSLLAGVHEQYF.

This rearrangement joins TRBV7-2 to TRBJ2-3; a weak D match, TRBD2 (6 bases). Per the germline V gene, CDR1 is SGHTA and CDR2 is FQGNSA. The CDR3 is 20 amino acids. Trimming removed 0 bases from V and 0 bases from J, with 22 bases in between. The CDR3 protein is CASSLARLGGGISSTDTQYF. CDR3 nucleotides: TGTGCCAGCAGCTTAGCGCGACTCGGTGGAGGGATCTCTAGCACAGATACGCAGTATTTT. The variable domain in full, with the rest retrieved from reference TRBV7-2 and TRBJ2-3, is GAGVSQSPSNKVTEKGKDVELRCDPISGHTALYWYRQSLGQGLEFLIYFQGNSAPDKSGLPSDRFSAERTGGSVSTLTIQRTQQEDSAVYLCASSLARLGGGISSTDTQYFGPGTRLTVL.

The chain links TRBV18 to TRBJ1-5; D is unclear. Germline-derived CDR1 and CDR2 are KGHSH and LQKENI. This CDR3 has 13 residues. V was cut by 3 bases and J by 5 bases, with 8 bases left in between. CDR3 region: CASSPAGHQPQHF. For the CDR3, the DNA is TGTGCCAGCTCACCTGCAGGTCATCAGCCCCAGCATTTT.